This T cell receptor (beta chain) comes out of a study of blood T cells in healthy people across ages. There were healthy Caucasian individuals from Russia, aged roughly 6 to 100, serving as donors. Isolation recovered at least 6.5 million PBMCs from every sample. A second roughly 6 to 11 cycle PCR used barcoded and J-beta primers. TCRdb processed the 5' RACE reads anew with MiXCR; each CDR3 protein has one entry. The top ten hold about 26% of the sample, which has hundreds of thousands of distinct CDR3 sequences, roughly 56% seen once. Trimming took 4 bases from V and 1 from J, leaving 19 bases between them. Germline V CDR1 and CDR2: MNHEY, SMNVEV (reference sequence). The CDR3 length is 18 residues.

The origin of this receptor is a man aged 40-55 years in good health. The chain is built from TRBV27 and TRBJ1-4; D might be TRBD1 (6 bases). The material sequenced was blood. The DNA of the CDR3 is TGTGCCAGCAGTTCCACTACCAGGGGCGGGGGAACTAATGAAAAACTGTTTTTT. It encodes CASSSTTRGGGTNEKLFF.